Each of the 4 T cell receptor beta chains below was sequenced from the same sample in a study of response to subunit inactivated influenza vaccine. One entry per CDR3 protein, called by TCRdb with MiXCR from the RT-PCR reads. The sample has 550,000 to 800,000 distinct CDR3 sequences, roughly 13% seen once. This specimen consisted of PBMCs from blood, obtained around 14 days before vaccination. These receptors originate from a man between 45 and 60 years old who received an inactivated influenza vaccine.

This clonotype was detected a few times. The chain recombines TRBV7-9 with TRBJ2-1, with 16 bases that match TRBD2. V gave up 5 bases and J gave up 7 bases; unmatched junction bases: 8. The CDR3 loop spans 17 amino acids. CDR1 is SEHNR and CDR2 is FQNEAQ in the germline V gene (reference sequence). CDR3 in DNA: TGTGCCAGCAGCCCGGGACTAGCGGGAGGGCCGAGGAATGAGCAGTTCTTC. This gives the protein CASSPGLAGGPRNEQFF.

This sequence joins TRBV20-1 and TRBJ2-1, with 11 positions matching TRBD2. V shed 5 bases and J 7 bases; nucleotides not matched to a gene: 4. Germline CDR1 DFQATT, CDR2 SNEGSKA (reference sequence). The CDR3 length is 13 residues. The CDR3 protein is CSAVSGRGNEQFF. CDR3 sequence (DNA): TGCAGTGCTGTTAGCGGGAGGGGGAATGAGCAGTTCTTC.

The chain employs TRBV7-6 and TRBJ1-1; no clear D gene. The V gene's germline CDR1 is SGHVS and CDR2 FNYEAQ. CDR3 length equals 14 residues. Between the trimmed V and J ends, which lost 1 base and 2 bases, there was a span of 8 bases. CDR3 nucleotide sequence: TGTGCCAGCAGCTTAGGGGGTTTCAACACTGAAGCTTTCTTT. It specifies CASSLGGFNTEAFF.

The CDR3 is CASRGAVNEQFF. For the CDR3, the DNA is TGTGCCAGCAGAGGAGCAGTGAATGAGCAGTTCTTC. V gene TRBV9 combines with J gene TRBJ2-1, with D uncertain. The CDR3 runs to 12 residues. Trimming stripped 5 bases from V and 7 bases from J, with 10 bases between. CDR1 is SGDLS and CDR2 is YYNGEE in the germline V gene.